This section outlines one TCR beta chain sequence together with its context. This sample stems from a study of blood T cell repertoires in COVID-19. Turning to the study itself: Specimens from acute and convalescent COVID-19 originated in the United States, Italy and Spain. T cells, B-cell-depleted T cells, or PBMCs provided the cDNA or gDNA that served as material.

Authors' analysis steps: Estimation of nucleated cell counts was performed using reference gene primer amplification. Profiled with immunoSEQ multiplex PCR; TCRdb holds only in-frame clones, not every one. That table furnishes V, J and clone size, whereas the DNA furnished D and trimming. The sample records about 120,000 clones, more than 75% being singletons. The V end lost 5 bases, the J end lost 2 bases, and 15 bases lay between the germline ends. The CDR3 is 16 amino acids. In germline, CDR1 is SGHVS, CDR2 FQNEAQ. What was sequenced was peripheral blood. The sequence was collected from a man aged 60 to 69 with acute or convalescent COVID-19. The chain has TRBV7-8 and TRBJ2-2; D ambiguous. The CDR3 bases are TGTGCCAGCAGCCCCGCACCGGGTTCAAACACCGGGGAGCTGTTTTTT. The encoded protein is CASSPAPGSNTGELFF.